These T cell receptor beta chains were read from a single sample in a study of OX40 agonist ivuxolimab in advanced cancers. Measured with immunoSEQ multiplex PCR; TCRdb has only the in-frame clones, and not every one. The table lists 35,000 to 45,000 clones, roughly nine tenths of them singletons, with 25% to 35% in the top ten. This specimen was CD4+ or CD8+ T cells sorted from blood, taken in a trial of the OX40 agonist ivuxolimab. The receptors shown here come from an adult with an advanced solid tumor such as melanoma, head and neck, liver or kidney cancer. Both conserved end residues are part of each CDR3. A D gene is named only where the DNA matches it firmly. The listing skips clone size in some rows; elsewhere it reads once, few, many or a size class.

TRBV25-1	TRBJ2-3	-	-	CASSDRGLMEDTQYF	TGTGCCAGCAGTGACCGCGGGCTAATGGAAGATACGCAGTATTTT
TRBV6-5	TRBJ2-7	-	-	CASRISSVEIYEQYF	TGTGCCAGCAGGATTAGTAGTGTAGAGATCTACGAGCAGTACTTC
TRBV7-9	TRBJ2-3	-	-	CASIPSLGSTDTQYF	TGTGCCAGCATCCCTTCGTTGGGAAGCACAGATACGCAGTATTTT
TRBV7-9	TRBJ2-7	-	TRBD2	CASSSPVVSGSYEQYF	TGTGCCAGCAGCTCCCCGGTCGTTAGCGGGAGCTACGAGCAGTACTTC
TRBV5-1	TRBJ1-2	-	TRBD1	CASSVTGGDGYTF	TGCGCCAGCAGCGTGACAGGGGGCGATGGCTACACCTTC
TRBV4-1	TRBJ2-1	-	TRBD2	CASSHRTSGRDEQFF	TGCGCCAGCAGCCACAGGACTAGCGGAAGGGATGAGCAGTTCTTC
TRBV7-2	TRBJ1-2	-	-	CASSLAIWGSNYGYTF	TGTGCCAGCAGCTTAGCTATCTGGGGTTCTAACTATGGCTACACCTTC
TRBV9	TRBJ2-3	-	-	CASSATPSSTDTQYF	TGTGCCAGCAGCGCGACCCCTTCCAGCACAGATACGCAGTATTTT
TRBV2	TRBJ2-1	-	-	CASSDPGAGTYEQFF	TGTGCCAGCAGTGACCCCGGGGCCGGGACGTATGAGCAGTTCTTC
TRBV30	TRBJ1-1	-	TRBD1	CASDRGVGAEAFF	TGTGCCTCGGACAGGGGGGTCGGGGCTGAAGCTTTCTTT
TRBV15	TRBJ1-5	-	TRBD1	CATSTRGQGAQNYQPQHF	TGTGCCACCAGCACCAGGGGACAGGGGGCGCAAAATTATCAGCCCCAGCATTTT
TRBV6-1	TRBJ1-2	-	-	CASSEGRGPKDYDNYGYTF	TGTGCCAGCAGTGAAGGACGAGGGCCGAAGGATTACGATAACTATGGCTACACCTTC
TRBV5-1	TRBJ2-3	-	-	CASSLWGLGADTQYF	TGCGCCAGCAGCTTGTGGGGATTGGGGGCAGATACGCAGTATTTT
TRBV6-5	TRBJ2-1	-	-	CASSYSAGYNEQFF	TGTGCCAGCAGTTACTCCGCTGGCTACAATGAGCAGTTCTTC
TRBV2	TRBJ2-3	-	TRBD2	CASSDPSGRARDTQYF	TGTGCCAGCAGTGACCCGAGCGGGAGGGCCCGGGATACGCAGTATTTT
TRBV7-2	TRBJ1-5	-	-	CASSLVSMNSNQPQHF	TGTGCCAGCAGCTTAGTGTCCATGAATAGCAATCAGCCCCAGCATTTT
TRBV7-9	TRBJ2-7	-	-	CASSLNLREQYF	TGTGCCAGCAGCTTAAATTTGCGGGAGCAGTACTTC
TRBV29-1	TRBJ1-1	-	-	CSAREGTEAFF	TGCAGCGCCAGGGAAGGCACTGAAGCTTTCTTT
TRBV27	TRBJ2-1	-	-	CASSLSPMSYNEQFF	TGTGCCAGCAGTTTAAGTCCGATGTCCTACAATGAGCAGTTCTTC
TRBV13	TRBJ2-2	once	-	CASSLPTESTGELFF	TGTGCCAGCAGCTTACCGACAGAAAGTACCGGGGAGCTGTTTTTT
TRBV9	TRBJ2-1	-	TRBD1	CASSRTGAYNEQFF	TGTGCCAGCAGCCGGACAGGGGCCTACAATGAGCAGTTCTTC
TRBV27	TRBJ2-2	-	TRBD2	CASSFVLAGVGTGELFF	TGTGCCAGCAGTTTCGTACTAGCGGGAGTAGGGACCGGGGAGCTGTTTTTT
TRBV6-5	TRBJ1-2	-	-	CASRPRTTGTYGYTF	TGTGCCAGCAGGCCCCGGACTACCGGAACCTATGGCTACACCTTC
TRBV19	TRBJ2-1	-	-	CASSGAGSYNEQFF	TGTGCCAGTTCTGGGGCGGGTTCCTACAATGAGCAGTTCTTC
TRBV9	TRBJ2-7	-	TRBD2	CASSVGSGRGEQYF	TGTGCCAGCAGCGTGGGTAGCGGGAGGGGCGAGCAGTACTTC
TRBV5-6	TRBJ2-5	-	TRBD2	CASLRGGSETQYF	TGTGCCAGCCTCCGGGGGGGATCGGAGACCCAGTACTTC
TRBV14	TRBJ2-7	-	-	CASSQRGNDYEQYF	TGTGCCAGCAGCCAGAGGGGAAACGACTACGAGCAGTACTTC
TRBV11-2	TRBJ1-2	-	-	CASSLRGYYGYTF	TGTGCCAGCAGCTTAAGGGGGTACTATGGCTACACCTTC
TRBV28	TRBJ2-1	-	-	CASSLFPEGVSYNEQFF	TGTGCCAGCAGTTTATTCCCTGAGGGGGTCTCCTACAATGAGCAGTTCTTC
TRBV2	TRBJ2-3	once	-	CASSEEAAHGDTQYF	TGTGCCAGCAGTGAGGAGGCAGCGCACGGAGATACGCAGTATTTT
TRBV5-1	TRBJ2-1	-	TRBD2	CASSTRTSSYNEQFF	TGCGCCAGCAGTACCAGGACTAGCTCCTACAATGAGCAGTTCTTC
TRBV9	TRBJ2-1	-	-	CASSVGTPYNEQFF	TGTGCCAGCAGCGTTGGGACACCCTACAATGAGCAGTTCTTC
TRBV19	TRBJ2-7	-	TRBD2	CASSIASGSLYEQYF	TGTGCCAGTAGTATTGCTAGCGGGAGTCTCTACGAGCAGTACTTC
TRBV6-5	TRBJ2-5	-	-	CASSYSGGSGETQYF	TGTGCCAGCAGTTACTCCGGGGGCAGCGGAGAGACCCAGTACTTC
TRBV30	TRBJ1-5	-	-	CAWDDPNQPQHF	TGTGCCTGGGACGATCCTAATCAGCCCCAGCATTTT
TRBV27	TRBJ2-1	-	TRBD2	CASGPGTSSYNEQFF	TGTGCCAGCGGACCCGGGACTAGCTCCTACAATGAGCAGTTCTTC
TRBV4-1	TRBJ2-3	once	-	CASSQMALESDTQYF	TGCGCCAGCAGCCAGATGGCATTAGAGTCAGATACGCAGTATTTT
TRBV5-6	TRBJ2-7	once	-	CASSSGTISYEQYF	TGTGCCAGCAGCTCGGGCACAATCTCCTACGAGCAGTACTTC
TRBV2	TRBJ2-7	-	-	CASSADGTYEQYF	TGTGCCAGCAGTGCGGACGGCACCTACGAGCAGTACTTC
TRBV7-9	TRBJ2-3	-	-	CASSSLGRQTDTQYF	TGTGCCAGCAGCTCCCTCGGCAGACAGACAGATACGCAGTATTTT
TRBV29-1	TRBJ2-1	-	-	CSVDLNEQFF	TGCAGCGTTGACTTAAATGAGCAGTTCTTC
TRBV4-1	TRBJ2-3	-	TRBD2	CASSFREGRELTDTQYF	TGCGCCAGCAGCTTCCGAGAAGGGCGGGAGCTAACAGATACGCAGTATTTT
TRBV19	TRBJ1-1	-	-	CASTPPGYGTEAFF	TGTGCCAGTACCCCCCCGGGATATGGCACTGAAGCTTTCTTT
TRBV5-6	TRBJ2-7	once	-	CASSASGEINEQYF	TGTGCCAGCAGCGCGTCCGGAGAGATTAACGAGCAGTACTTC
TRBV6-5	TRBJ2-7	-	TRBD1	CASRQDRAYEQYF	TGTGCCAGCAGACAAGACAGGGCCTACGAGCAGTACTTC
TRBV29-1	TRBJ2-1	-	-	CSVEDPSRESNEQFF	TGCAGCGTTGAAGATCCGAGCCGGGAATCCAATGAGCAGTTCTTC
TRBV7-2	TRBJ1-1	once	-	CASSVNQGGAGNTEAFF	TGTGCCAGCAGCGTTAACCAAGGGGGGGCCGGAAACACTGAAGCTTTCTTT
TRBV11-2	TRBJ2-7	-	-	CASSLADISYEQYF	TGTGCCAGCAGTTTAGCCGACATTTCCTACGAGCAGTACTTC
TRBV6-1	TRBJ1-2	once	-	CASKVRADYGYTF	TGTGCCAGCAAGGTCAGGGCGGACTATGGCTACACCTTC
TRBV13	TRBJ2-3	-	-	CASSFGDTRVDTQYF	TGTGCCAGCAGCTTCGGGGACACAAGGGTGGATACGCAGTATTTT
TRBV27	TRBJ2-3	-	-	CASSPGDTQYF	TGTGCCAGCAGCCCAGGAGATACGCAGTATTTT
TRBV15	TRBJ1-1	-	-	CATSGVMGENTEAFF	TGTGCCACCAGCGGTGTAATGGGGGAGAACACTGAAGCTTTCTTT
TRBV13	TRBJ1-5	-	-	CASSHRGGPSNQPQHF	TGTGCCAGCAGTCATCGGGGGGGCCCCTCCAATCAGCCCCAGCATTTT
TRBV27	TRBJ2-2	-	TRBD2	CASSLTSGATGELFF	TGTGCCAGCAGTTTAACTAGCGGGGCAACCGGGGAGCTGTTTTTT